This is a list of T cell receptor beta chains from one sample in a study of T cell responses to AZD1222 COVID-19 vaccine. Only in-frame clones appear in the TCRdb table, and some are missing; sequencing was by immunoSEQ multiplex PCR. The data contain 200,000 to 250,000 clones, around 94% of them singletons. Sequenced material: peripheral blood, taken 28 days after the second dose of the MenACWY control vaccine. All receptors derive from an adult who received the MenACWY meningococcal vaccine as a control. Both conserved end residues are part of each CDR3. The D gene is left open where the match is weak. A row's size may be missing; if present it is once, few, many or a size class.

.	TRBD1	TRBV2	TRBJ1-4	TGTGCCAGCATAACACCAGGGGGCGAAAAACTGTTTTTT	CASITPGGEKLFF
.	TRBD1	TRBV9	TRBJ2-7	TGTGCCAGCACCCCCGGGACAGGGCCCTACGAGCAGTACTTC	CASTPGTGPYEQYF
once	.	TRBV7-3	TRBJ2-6	TGTGCCAGCAGCTTAAGCTTCTCTGGGGCCAACGTCCTGACTTTC	CASSLSFSGANVLTF
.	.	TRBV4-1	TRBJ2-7	TGCGCCAGCAGCAACCGGGGAGAGGATCGGGAGCAGTACTTC	CASSNRGEDREQYF
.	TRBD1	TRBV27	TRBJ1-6	TGTGCCAGCAGGCGACCGGGACAGAATAATTCACCCCTCCACTTT	CASRRPGQNNSPLHF
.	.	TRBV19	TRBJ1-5	TGTGCCAGTAGTATAGTCGGCATAATTAGCAATCAGCCCCAGCATTTT	CASSIVGIISNQPQHF
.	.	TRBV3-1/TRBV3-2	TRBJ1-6	TGTGCCAGCAGCCAAGGGGTGGGGGATTCACCCCTCCACTTT	CASSQGVGDSPLHF
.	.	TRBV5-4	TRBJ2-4	TGTGCCAGCAGCCGGACGGGCGGAAACATTCAGTACTTC	CASSRTGGNIQYF
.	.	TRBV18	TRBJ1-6	TGTGCCAGCTCACCACTGGACGGTGCCCATAATTCACCCCTCCACTTT	CASSPLDGAHNSPLHF
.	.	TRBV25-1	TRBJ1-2	TGTGCCAGCAGTACCCCCAGCTATGGCTACACCTTC	CASSTPSYGYTF
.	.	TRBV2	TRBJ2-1	TGTGCCAGCGGTTTCGATGAGCAGTTCTTC	CASGFDEQFF
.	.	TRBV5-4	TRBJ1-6	TGTGCCAGCAGTTATGGCAATTCACCCCTCCACTTT	CASSYGNSPLHF
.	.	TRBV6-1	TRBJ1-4	TGTGCCAGCAGTGATCCCAGGGGTGCAACTAATGAAAAACTGTTTTTT	CASSDPRGATNEKLFF
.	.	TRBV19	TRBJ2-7	TGTGCCATCCACCGGGGGGCAGGCTACGAGCAGTACTTC	CAIHRGAGYEQYF
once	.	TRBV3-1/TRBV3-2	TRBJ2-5	TGTGCCAGCAGCCAAGAAGTTGATGCAGGGTTTAAGGAGACCCAGTACTTC	CASSQEVDAGFKETQYF
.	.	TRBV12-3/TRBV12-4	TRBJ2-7	TGTGCCAGCAGTTTAGGAGGGACCTACGAGCAGTACTTC	CASSLGGTYEQYF
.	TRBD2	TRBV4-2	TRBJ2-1	TGTGCCAGCAGCCAAGGGACTAGCGGGTACAATGAGCAGTTCTTC	CASSQGTSGYNEQFF
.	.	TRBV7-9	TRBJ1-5	TGTGCCAGCAGCTTGGGTATAGAAAATCAGCCCCAGCATTTT	CASSLGIENQPQHF
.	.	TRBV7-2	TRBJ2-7	TGTGCCAGCAGCCCAGGGGGGCGGGGTGCAAGCGAGCAGTACTTC	CASSPGGRGASEQYF
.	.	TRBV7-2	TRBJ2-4	TGTGCCAGCACCTCAAGGCAGGGGGGAGCCAAAAACATTCAGTACTTC	CASTSRQGGAKNIQYF
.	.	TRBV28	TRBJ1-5	TGTGCCAGCAGTAGGGGTTCGGTCAATCAGCCCCAGCATTTT	CASSRGSVNQPQHF
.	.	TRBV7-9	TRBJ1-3	TGTGCCAGCAGCCCGAACAGGGATCCCGGAAACACCATATATTTT	CASSPNRDPGNTIYF
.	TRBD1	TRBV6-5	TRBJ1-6	TGTGCCAGCAGTTCCTCCGGGACAGGGGGTTCACCCCTCCACTTT	CASSSSGTGGSPLHF
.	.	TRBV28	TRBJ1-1	TGTGCCAGCAGCACCGTGCCGGGGGGGAACACTGAAGCTTTCTTT	CASSTVPGGNTEAFF
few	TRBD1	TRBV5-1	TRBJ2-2	TGCGCCAGCAGCACCCGGACAGGGGTGAACACCGGGGAGCTGTTTTTT	CASSTRTGVNTGELFF
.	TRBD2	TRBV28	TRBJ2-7	TGTGCCAGCAGTTTTGGGACTAGCGGGAGTGGGTACTTC	CASSFGTSGSGYF
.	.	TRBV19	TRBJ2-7	TGTGCCAGTAGTACTAGCGTCAGCTCCTACGAGCAGTACTTC	CASSTSVSSYEQYF
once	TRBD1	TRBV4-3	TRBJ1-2	TGCGCCAGCAGCCAAGCAGGGGGCGACGGCTACACCTTC	CASSQAGGDGYTF
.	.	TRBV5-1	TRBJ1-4	TGCGCCAGCAGCCTCCGTAGCAGTAATGAAAAACTGTTTTTT	CASSLRSSNEKLFF
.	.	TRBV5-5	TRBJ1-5	TGTGCCAGCAGCTTACAGGGAGGAGGTCAGCCCCAGCATTTT	CASSLQGGGQPQHF
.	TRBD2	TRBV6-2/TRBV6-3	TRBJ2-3	TGTGCCAGCAGCCCGGGCGGGGGTAGGGCAGATACGCAGTATTTT	CASSPGGGRADTQYF
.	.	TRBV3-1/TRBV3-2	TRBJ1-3	TGTGCCAGCAGCCAAGTTTCGGGGTCTGGAAACACCATATATTTT	CASSQVSGSGNTIYF
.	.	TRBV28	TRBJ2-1	TGTGCCAGCTCCGGGAGTTACAATGAGCAGTTCTTC	CASSGSYNEQFF
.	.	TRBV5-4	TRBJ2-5	TGTGCCAGCAGCTTGGCCGGCAGAGAGCCACAAGAGACCCAGTACTTC	CASSLAGREPQETQYF
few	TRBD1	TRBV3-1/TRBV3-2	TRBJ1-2	TGTGCCAGCAGCCATGTTACAGGGGGCGGGGATGGCTACACCTTC	CASSHVTGGGDGYTF
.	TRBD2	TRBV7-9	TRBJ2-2	TGTGCCAGCAGCCCTCCTAGCGGGGGAGGCACCGGGGAGCTGTTTTTT	CASSPPSGGGTGELFF
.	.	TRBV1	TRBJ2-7	TGCACCAGCAACCAAAGTATCGGGAGCGGTTGGGCCTACGAGCAGTACTTC	CTSNQSIGSGWAYEQYF
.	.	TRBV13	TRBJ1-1	TGTGCCAGCAGCCAAAGGGCGGCGGGGGGCACTGAAGCTTTCTTT	CASSQRAAGGTEAFF
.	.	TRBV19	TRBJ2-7	TGTGCCAGTAGTATTATCGTTGGGGGCGTCTACGAGCAGTACTTC	CASSIIVGGVYEQYF
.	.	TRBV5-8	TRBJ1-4	TGTGCCAGCAGCTTGGCCGAGGCAGGGGTTGAAAAACTGTTTTTT	CASSLAEAGVEKLFF
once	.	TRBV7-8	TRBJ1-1	TGTGCCAGCAGCTTAGGGGTTTACCCCCCCACTGAAGCTTTCTTT	CASSLGVYPPTEAFF